Each of the 2 T cell receptor beta chains below was sequenced from the same sample in a study of blood T cell repertoires in COVID-19. Produced via immunoSEQ multiplex PCR; TCRdb's table is partial and in-frame only. This sample has fewer than 110,000 clones, with 84% found just once. The sample consisted of peripheral blood. These TCRs come from a human donor in a cohort sampled during active COVID-19.

This chain joins TRBV2 and TRBJ1-1, with 7 bases identical to TRBD1. Germline loops: CDR1 SNHLY, CDR2 FYNNEI. This CDR3 spans 15 amino acids. With 6 bases clipped from V and 5 bases from J, the junction kept 12 bases outside the gene matches. The CDR3 nucleotides read TGTGCCAGCAGGAGGGGGCAGGGGGTACGGACTGAAGCTTTCTTT. This encodes CASRRGQGVRTEAFF.

Only one count was recorded for this clone. V usage is TRBV2 and J usage is TRBJ1-2; D is uncertain. The CDR3 loop spans 13 amino acids. The ends were cut back, 7 bases at V and 2 bases at J, with 11 bases in the middle. Germline V CDR1 and CDR2: SNHLY, FYNNEI. The CDR3: CASTSGNNYGYTF. CDR3 DNA: TGTGCCAGCACCTCAGGTAACAACTATGGCTACACCTTC.